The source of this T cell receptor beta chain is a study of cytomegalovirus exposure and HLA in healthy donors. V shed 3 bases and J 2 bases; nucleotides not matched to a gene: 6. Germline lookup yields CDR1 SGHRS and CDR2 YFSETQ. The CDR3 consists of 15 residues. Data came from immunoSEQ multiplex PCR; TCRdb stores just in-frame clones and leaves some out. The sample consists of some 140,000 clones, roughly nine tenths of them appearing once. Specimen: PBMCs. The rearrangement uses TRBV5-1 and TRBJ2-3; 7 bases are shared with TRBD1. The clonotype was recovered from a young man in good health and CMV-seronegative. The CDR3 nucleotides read TGCGCCAGCAGCTCGACAGGGCCACTCACAGATACGCAGTATTTT. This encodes CASSSTGPLTDTQYF.